The present entry profiles one T cell receptor beta chain with its context. What it binds is unknown. The time point is: week 5, during vaccination. Alongside topical imiquimod, each dose of vaccine comprised 300 ug of mutant IDH1 20-mer peptide. The data were taken from a study of a mutant IDH1 vaccine in newly diagnosed glioma. Study in general: At weeks 1, 3, 5, 7, 11, 15, 19 and 23, patients received a vaccination, eight in all. Patients got their first vaccination 4-6 weeks after radiotherapy alone, or with temozolomide cycles. Previous care, which was radiotherapy, temozolomide, or both, most often involved both.

The protocol was immunoSEQ multiplex PCR, while the TCRdb copy is restricted to in-frame clones and leaves out a portion. The table has some 29,000 clones, approximately 90% seen once. General study findings and limits: There were vaccine-induced immune responses in approximately 95% of the patients.

Source: peripheral blood mononuclear cells (PBMCs), taken from a glioma patient whose treatment included an IDH1 peptide vaccine. The receptor comes from a middle-aged woman with glioma. Some clones in this sample may be carry-over from other donors' samples.

CDR3: CASSIDAAYTDTQYF. For the CDR3, the DNA is TGTGCCAGTAGTATTGACGCGGCTTACACAGATACGCAGTATTTT. V gene TRBV19 combines with J gene TRBJ2-3; D is uncertain. This CDR3 region has 15 residues. V was pared by 3 bases and J by 2 bases, with 12 bases between. CDR1 and CDR2 (germline): LNHDA, SQIVND (reference sequence). Drawing the rest from reference TRBV19 and TRBJ2-3, the complete variable domain is DGGITQSPKYLFRKEGQNVTLSCEQNLNHDAMYWYRQDPGQGLRLIYYSQIVNDFQKGDIAEGYSVSREKKESFPLTVTSAQKNPTAFYLCASSIDAAYTDTQYFGPGTRLTVL.